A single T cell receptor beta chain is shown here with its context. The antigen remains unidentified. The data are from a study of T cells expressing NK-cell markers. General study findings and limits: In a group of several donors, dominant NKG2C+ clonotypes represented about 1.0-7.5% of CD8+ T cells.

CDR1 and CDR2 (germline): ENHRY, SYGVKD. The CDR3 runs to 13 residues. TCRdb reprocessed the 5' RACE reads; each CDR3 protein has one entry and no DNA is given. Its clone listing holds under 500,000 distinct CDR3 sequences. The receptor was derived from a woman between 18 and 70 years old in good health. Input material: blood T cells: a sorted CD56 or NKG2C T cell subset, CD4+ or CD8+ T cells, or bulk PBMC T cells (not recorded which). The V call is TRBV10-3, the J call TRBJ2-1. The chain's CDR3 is CAIRDKNYNEQFF.